The next 13 T cell receptor beta chains were all read from a single sample in a study of T cell responses to AZD1222 COVID-19 vaccine. Sequenced by immunoSEQ multiplex PCR; TCRdb stores in-frame clones only, minus some. The sample has about 110,000 clones, about 90% seen once. The sample in question was peripheral blood, obtained on day 0 of AZD1222 vaccination. Receptor source: an adult in good health.

This chain connects TRBV19 to TRBJ2-5, with unresolved D. Germline V gives CDR1 LNHDA, CDR2 SQIVND (reference sequence). The CDR3 consists of 14 residues. The V end was cut by 4 bases, the J end by 2 bases, with 11 bases between. Written as DNA, the CDR3 is TGTGCCAGTAGTACGCGACAAATTCAAGAGACCCAGTACTTC. This codes for CASSTRQIQETQYF. Using reference TRBV19 and TRBJ2-5 for the parts outside the CDR3, the full variable domain is DGGITQSPKYLFRKEGQNVTLSCEQNLNHDAMYWYRQDPGQGLRLIYYSQIVNDFQKGDIAEGYSVSREKKESFPLTVTSAQKNPTAFYLCASSTRQIQETQYFGPGTRLLVL.

The V call is TRBV11-3, the J call TRBJ1-6, with 7 bases matching TRBD1. Germline V gives CDR1 SGHNT, CDR2 YENEEA. The J segment lost 7 bases and the V segment lost 2 bases, leaving 5 bases of the junction unmatched. The CDR3 contains 15 residues. For the CDR3, the DNA is TGTGCCAGCAGCTTAATGGGGACAGAGAATTCACCCCTCCACTTT. This codes for CASSLMGTENSPLHF.

This clone was seen only a few times. The chain has TRBV11-1 and TRBJ2-7; D is unclear. This CDR3 spans 14 amino acids. V gave up 3 bases and J gave up 2 bases, with 11 bases separating them. Per germline, CDR1 SGHAT and CDR2 FQDESV (reference sequence). CDR3: CASSLGRVAYEQYF. The CDR3 coding sequence is TGTGCCAGCAGCTTGGGTAGGGTGGCCTACGAGCAGTACTTC.

The V call is TRBV4-1, the J call TRBJ2-1; the D is unclear. The CDR3 loop spans 16 amino acids. Germline V gene sequence: CDR1 MGHRA, CDR2 YSYEKL. Trimming removed 1 base at V and 4 bases at J, with 14 bases between. Written as DNA, the CDR3 is TGCGCCAGCAGCCAAGTCGATCTATTGGTTTACAATGAGCAGTTCTTC. It codes for CASSQVDLLVYNEQFF.

The chain uses TRBV7-9 and TRBJ2-2, with D maybe TRBD1 (6 bases). Between the trimmed V and J ends, which lost 7 bases and 3 bases, there was a span of 12 bases. CDR3 length equals 14 residues. Per the germline V gene, CDR1 is SEHNR and CDR2 is FQNEAQ (reference sequence). DNA of the CDR3: TGTGCCAGCAAACAGGGTATGGACACCGGGGAGCTGTTTTTT. Translation gives CASKQGMDTGELFF.

The chain uses TRBV6-6 and TRBJ1-5; possibly TRBD1 for D (6 bases). V was cut by 10 bases and J by 0 bases, with 19 bases left in between. The CDR3 is 16 amino acids. Per germline, CDR1 MNHNY and CDR2 SVGAGI (reference sequence). The CDR3 spells CAIKEGGLYSNQPQHF. The CDR3 DNA reads TGTGCCATTAAAGAGGGGGGATTATATAGCAATCAGCCCCAGCATTTT.

This sequence joins TRBV11-2 and TRBJ2-6, with TRBD1 matching 7 bases. The CDR3 covers 19 residues. Losses at the gene ends were 6 bases for V and 4 bases for J; bases not matched to a gene: 18. Per germline, CDR1 SGHAT and CDR2 FQNNGV. The CDR3 bases are TGTGCCAGCAGGACCCGACAGGGACCCTTTTCCTCCGGGGCCAACGTCCTGACTTTC. This translates into CASRTRQGPFSSGANVLTF. The full variable domain, in which reference TRBV11-2 and TRBJ2-6 provide the parts outside the CDR3, is EAGVAQSPRYKIIEKRQSVAFWCNPISGHATLYWYQQILGQGPKLLIQFQNNGVVDDSQLPKDRFSAERLKGVDSTLKIQPAKLEDSAVYLCASRTRQGPFSSGANVLTFGAGSRLTVL.

The V and J genes are TRBV30 and TRBJ1-2; TRBD1 matches at 9 bases. V was pared by 2 bases and J by 4 bases, with 8 bases of the junction left unmatched. The CDR3 spans 15 residues. The germline gives CDR1 GTSNPN, CDR2 SVGIG (reference sequence). In DNA form, the CDR3 reads TGTGCCTGGAGTCCCAACAGGGGGCCTGGCTATGGCTACACCTTC. It codes for CAWSPNRGPGYGYTF.

The chain couples TRBV2 to TRBJ2-1, with D perhaps matching TRBD2 (5 bases). V lost 4 bases and J lost 8, with 15 bases in between. The CDR3 has 14 residues. Per germline, CDR1 SNHLY and CDR2 FYNNEI. CDR3 sequence (DNA): TGTGCCAGCAGTGGAGCTGGGAGTGGGGATGAGCAGTTCTTC. It specifies CASSGAGSGDEQFF.

The chain uses TRBV11-3 and TRBJ2-2, with D possibly matching TRBD1 (5 bases). The germline gives CDR1 SGHNT, CDR2 YENEEA. The V and J ends lost 1 base and 2 bases respectively, with 11 bases between them. This CDR3 has 16 amino acids. CDR3 in amino acids: CASSLGPGHNTGELFF. The DNA for the CDR3 is TGTGCCAGCAGCTTAGGCCCAGGACATAACACCGGGGAGCTGTTTTTT.

This chain uses TRBV4-3 with TRBJ1-2, with D maybe TRBD1 (6 bases). Germline assignment: CDR1 LGHNA and CDR2 YSLEER. The CDR3 extends over 12 amino acids. The V end was cut by 5 bases, the J end by 6 bases, with 10 bases between. This chain's CDR3 is CASSKGGNGYTF. CDR3 coding DNA: TGCGCCAGCAGCAAAGGGGGGAATGGCTACACCTTC.

This clone was detected only a few times. This chain connects TRBV5-1 to TRBJ2-7; weak D call: TRBD1 (5 bases). Trimming shortened V by 0 bases and J by 7 bases, and 11 bases separated the two germline ends. Looked up from germline, CDR1 is SGHRS and CDR2 is YFSETQ. The CDR3 length is 13 residues. In DNA form, the CDR3 reads TGCGCCAGCAGCTTGGACCCAGGGCGGGAGCAGTACTTC. Translating it yields CASSLDPGREQYF.

The chain is built from TRBV15 and TRBJ1-1; tentative D call: TRBD1 (6 bases). This CDR3 spans 14 amino acids. V shed 4 bases and J shed 5 bases, with 14 bases lying between them. The germline CDR1 and CDR2 sequences are LNHNV and YYDKDF (reference sequence). Written as DNA, the CDR3 is TGTGCCACCAGCAAAGGGGGGTTGGGGACTGAAGCTTTCTTT. As protein: CATSKGGLGTEAFF.